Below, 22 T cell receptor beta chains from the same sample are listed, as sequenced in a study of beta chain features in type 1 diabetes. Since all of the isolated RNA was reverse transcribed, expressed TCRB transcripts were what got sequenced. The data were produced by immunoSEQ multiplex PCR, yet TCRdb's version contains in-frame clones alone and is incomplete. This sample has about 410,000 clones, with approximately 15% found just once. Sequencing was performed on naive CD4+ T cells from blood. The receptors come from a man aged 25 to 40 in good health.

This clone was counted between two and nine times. The CDR3 reads CASSSQLANLHYEQYF. The CDR3 DNA is TGTGCCAGCAGCTCGCAGCTAGCTAATCTACACTACGAGCAGTACTTC. This rearrangement joins TRBV7-2 to TRBJ2-7; D possibly corresponds to TRBD2 (5 bases). With 4 bases removed from V and 3 bases from J, the gap between germline ends came to 19 bases. The CDR3 covers 16 residues. Germline V gene sequence: CDR1 SGHTA, CDR2 FQGNSA.

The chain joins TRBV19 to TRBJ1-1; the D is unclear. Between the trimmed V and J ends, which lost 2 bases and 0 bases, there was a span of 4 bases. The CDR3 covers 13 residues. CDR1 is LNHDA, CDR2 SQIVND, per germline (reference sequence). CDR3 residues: CASSIKVNTEAFF. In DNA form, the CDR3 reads TGTGCCAGTAGTATAAAGGTGAACACTGAAGCTTTCTTT.

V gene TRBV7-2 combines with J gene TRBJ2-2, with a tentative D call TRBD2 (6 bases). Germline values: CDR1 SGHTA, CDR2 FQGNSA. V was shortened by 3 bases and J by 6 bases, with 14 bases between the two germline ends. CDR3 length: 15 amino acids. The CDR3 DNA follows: TGTGCCAGCAGCTTCTCCGGAAGCGGGCCCGGGGAGCTGTTTTTT. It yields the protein CASSFSGSGPGELFF.

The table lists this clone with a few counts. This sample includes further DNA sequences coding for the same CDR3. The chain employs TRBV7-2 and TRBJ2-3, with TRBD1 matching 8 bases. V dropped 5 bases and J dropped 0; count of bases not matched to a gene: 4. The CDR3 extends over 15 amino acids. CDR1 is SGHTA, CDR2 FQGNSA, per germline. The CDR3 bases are TGTGCCAGCAGCCGGGACAGGAGTAGCACAGATACGCAGTATTTT. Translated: CASSRDRSSTDTQYF.

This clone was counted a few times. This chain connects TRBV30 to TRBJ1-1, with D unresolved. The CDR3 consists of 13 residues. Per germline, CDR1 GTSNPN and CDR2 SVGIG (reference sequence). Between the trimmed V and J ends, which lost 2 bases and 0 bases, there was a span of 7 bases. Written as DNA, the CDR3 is TGTGCCTGGAGTAGCAGTATGAACACTGAAGCTTTCTTT. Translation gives CAWSSSMNTEAFF.

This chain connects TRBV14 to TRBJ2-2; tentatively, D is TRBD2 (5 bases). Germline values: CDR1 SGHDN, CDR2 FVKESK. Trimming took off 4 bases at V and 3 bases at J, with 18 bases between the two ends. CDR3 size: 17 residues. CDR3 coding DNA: TGTGCCAGCAGCCCCGGCACCAAACTAGGATACACCGGGGAGCTGTTTTTT. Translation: CASSPGTKLGYTGELFF.

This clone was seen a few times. This chain's CDR3 is CASSQPTGTGELFF. As DNA, the CDR3 is TGCGCCAGCAGCCAACCAACAGGGACCGGGGAGCTGTTTTTT. The rearrangement joins TRBV4-1 to TRBJ2-2; D may be TRBD1 (6 bases). The V gene lost 2 bases and the J gene lost 5 bases, with 9 bases spanning the gap. The CDR3 has 14 amino acids. The germline V gene encodes CDR1 MGHRA and CDR2 YSYEKL.

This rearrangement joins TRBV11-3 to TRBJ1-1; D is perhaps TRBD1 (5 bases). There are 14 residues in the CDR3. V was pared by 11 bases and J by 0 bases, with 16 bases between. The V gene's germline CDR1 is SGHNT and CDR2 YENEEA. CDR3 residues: CASRDGSVNTEAFF. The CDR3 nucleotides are TGTGCCTCCCGGGACGGATCCGTGAACACTGAAGCTTTCTTT. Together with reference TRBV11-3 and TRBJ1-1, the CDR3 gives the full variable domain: EAGVVQSPRYKIIEKKQPVAFWCNPISGHNTLYWYLQNLGQGPELLIRYENEEAVDDSQLPKDRFSAERLKGVDSTLKIQPAELGDSAVYLCASRDGSVNTEAFFGQGTRLTVV.

The CDR3 nucleotides are TGTGCCAGCAGCGAGGGGGGGCTTCAAGAGACCCAGTACTTC. Protein: CASSEGGLQETQYF. The chain uses TRBV9 and TRBJ2-5; possibly TRBD2 for D (7 bases). V lost 3 bases, J lost 2 bases, and 11 bases lay in between. Germline values: CDR1 SGDLS, CDR2 YYNGEE. The CDR3 loop spans 14 amino acids.

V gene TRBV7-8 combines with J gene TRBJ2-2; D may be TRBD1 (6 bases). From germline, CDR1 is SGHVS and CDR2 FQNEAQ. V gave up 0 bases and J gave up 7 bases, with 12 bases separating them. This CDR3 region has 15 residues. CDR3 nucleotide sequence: TGTGCCAGCAGCTTAGCCGGGACAATACGCGGGGAGCTGTTTTTT. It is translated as CASSLAGTIRGELFF.

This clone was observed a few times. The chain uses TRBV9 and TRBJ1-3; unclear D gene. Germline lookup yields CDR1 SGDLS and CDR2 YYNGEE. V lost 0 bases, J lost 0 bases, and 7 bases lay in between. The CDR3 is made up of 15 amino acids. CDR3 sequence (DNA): TGTGCCAGCAGCGTAGCCCCAAACTCTGGAAACACCATATATTTT. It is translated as CASSVAPNSGNTIYF.

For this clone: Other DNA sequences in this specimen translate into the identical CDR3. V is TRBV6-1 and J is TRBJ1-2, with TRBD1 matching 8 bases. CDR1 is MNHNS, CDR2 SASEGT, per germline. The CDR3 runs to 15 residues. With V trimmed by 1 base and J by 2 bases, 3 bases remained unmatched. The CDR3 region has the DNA TGTGCCAGCAGTGAAGGGACAGGGAGGAACTATGGCTACACCTTC. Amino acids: CASSEGTGRNYGYTF.

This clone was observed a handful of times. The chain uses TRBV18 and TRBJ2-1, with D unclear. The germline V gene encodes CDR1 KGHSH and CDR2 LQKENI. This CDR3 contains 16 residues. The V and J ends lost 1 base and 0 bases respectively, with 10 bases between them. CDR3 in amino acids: CASSPHAQSSYNEQFF. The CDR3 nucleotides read TGTGCCAGCTCACCACATGCCCAGAGCTCCTACAATGAGCAGTTCTTC.

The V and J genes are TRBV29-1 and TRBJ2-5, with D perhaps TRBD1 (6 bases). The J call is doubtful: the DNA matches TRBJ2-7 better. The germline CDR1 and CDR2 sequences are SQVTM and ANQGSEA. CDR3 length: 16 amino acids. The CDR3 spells CSVGGPVDGASYEQYF. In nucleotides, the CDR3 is TGCAGCGTTGGGGGGCCGGTGGACGGAGCCTCCTACGAGCAGTACTTC.

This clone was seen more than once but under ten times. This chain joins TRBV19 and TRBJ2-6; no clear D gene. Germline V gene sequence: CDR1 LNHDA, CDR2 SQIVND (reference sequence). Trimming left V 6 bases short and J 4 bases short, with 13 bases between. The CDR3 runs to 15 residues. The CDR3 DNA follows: TGTGCCAGTAGGATCAGTTTTTCGGGGGCCAACGTCCTGACTTTC. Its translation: CASRISFSGANVLTF. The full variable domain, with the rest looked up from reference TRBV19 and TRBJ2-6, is DGGITQSPKYLFRKEGQNVTLSCEQNLNHDAMYWYRQDPGQGLRLIYYSQIVNDFQKGDIAEGYSVSREKKESFPLTVTSAQKNPTAFYLCASRISFSGANVLTFGAGSRLTVL.

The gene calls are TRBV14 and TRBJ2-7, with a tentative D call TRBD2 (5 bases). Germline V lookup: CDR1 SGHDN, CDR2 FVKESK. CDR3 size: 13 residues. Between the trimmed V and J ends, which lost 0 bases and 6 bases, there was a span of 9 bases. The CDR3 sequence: CASSQELGGEQYV. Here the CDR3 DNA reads TGTGCCAGCAGCCAAGAACTCGGAGGCGAGCAGTACGTC.

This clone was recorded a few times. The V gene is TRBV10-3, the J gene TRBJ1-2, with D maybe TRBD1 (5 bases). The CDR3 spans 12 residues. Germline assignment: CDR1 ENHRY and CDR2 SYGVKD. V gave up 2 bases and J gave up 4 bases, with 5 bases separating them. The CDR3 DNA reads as TGTGCCATCAGTGAGAGGGGCTATGGCTACACCTTC. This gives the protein CAISERGYGYTF.

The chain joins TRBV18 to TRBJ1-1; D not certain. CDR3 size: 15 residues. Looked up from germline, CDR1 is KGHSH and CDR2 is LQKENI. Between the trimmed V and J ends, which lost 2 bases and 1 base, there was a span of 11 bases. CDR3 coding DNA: TGTGCCAGCTCACCAAAGAGACCGAAGAACACTGAAGCTTTCTTT. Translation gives CASSPKRPKNTEAFF.

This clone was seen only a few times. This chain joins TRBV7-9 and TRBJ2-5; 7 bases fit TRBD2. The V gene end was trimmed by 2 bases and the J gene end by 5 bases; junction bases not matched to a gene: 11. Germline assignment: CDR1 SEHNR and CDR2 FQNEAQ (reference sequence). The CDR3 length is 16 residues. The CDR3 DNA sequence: TGTGCCAGCAGCTTATCCTCGGGAGGAGGTGGTGAGACCCAGTACTTC. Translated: CASSLSSGGGGETQYF.

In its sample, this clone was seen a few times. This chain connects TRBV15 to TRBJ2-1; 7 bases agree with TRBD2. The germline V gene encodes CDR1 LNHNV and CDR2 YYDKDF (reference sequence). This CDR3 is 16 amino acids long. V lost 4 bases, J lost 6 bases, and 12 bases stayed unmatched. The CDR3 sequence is CATSTDPGGRINEQFF. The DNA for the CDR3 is TGTGCCACCAGCACCGACCCTGGCGGGAGAATCAATGAGCAGTTCTTC.

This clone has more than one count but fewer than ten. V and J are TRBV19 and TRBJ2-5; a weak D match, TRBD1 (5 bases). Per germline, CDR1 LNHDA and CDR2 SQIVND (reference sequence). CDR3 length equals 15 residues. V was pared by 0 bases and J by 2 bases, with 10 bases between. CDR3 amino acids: CASSIDARGQETQYF. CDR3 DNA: TGTGCCAGTAGTATAGATGCTAGGGGACAAGAGACCCAGTACTTC.

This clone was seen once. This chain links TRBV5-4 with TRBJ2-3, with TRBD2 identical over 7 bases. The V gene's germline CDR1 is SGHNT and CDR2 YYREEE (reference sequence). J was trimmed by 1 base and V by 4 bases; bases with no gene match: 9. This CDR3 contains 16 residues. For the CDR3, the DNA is TGTGCCAGCAGCCTACGGACTAGAACCCGCACAGATACGCAGTATTTT. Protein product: CASSLRTRTRTDTQYF.